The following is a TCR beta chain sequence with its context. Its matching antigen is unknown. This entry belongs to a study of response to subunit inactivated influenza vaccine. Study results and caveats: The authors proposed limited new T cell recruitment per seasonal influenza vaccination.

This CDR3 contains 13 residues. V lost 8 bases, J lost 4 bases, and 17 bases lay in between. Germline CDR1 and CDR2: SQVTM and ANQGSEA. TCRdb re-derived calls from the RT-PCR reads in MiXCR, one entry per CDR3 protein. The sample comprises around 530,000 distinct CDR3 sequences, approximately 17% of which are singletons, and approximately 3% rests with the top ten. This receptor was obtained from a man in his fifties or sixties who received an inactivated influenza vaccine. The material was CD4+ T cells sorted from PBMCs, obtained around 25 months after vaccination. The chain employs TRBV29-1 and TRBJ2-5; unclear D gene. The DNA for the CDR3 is TGCAGCACGAAGGACCCAGTACGAGAGACCCAGTACTTC. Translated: CSTKDPVRETQYF.